The 13 T cell receptor beta chains reported below all come from one sample, sequenced in a study of cytomegalovirus exposure and HLA in healthy donors. 60 Vbeta and 13 Jbeta primers were used in PCR. The protocol was immunoSEQ multiplex PCR, while the TCRdb copy is restricted to in-frame clones and leaves out a portion. The table lists some 110,000 clones, around three quarters of them singletons. Sequenced material: PBMCs. These receptors were obtained from a woman aged 60-75 years in good health and CMV-seropositive.

The chain joins TRBV11-3 to TRBJ2-1, with TRBD1 matching over 7 bases. The CDR3 length is 15 residues. The V gene end was trimmed by 1 base and the J gene end by 5 bases; junction bases not matched to a gene: 5. The germline gives CDR1 SGHNT, CDR2 YENEEA. The CDR3 loop is CASSLAGTVNNEQFF. The CDR3 bases are TGTGCCAGCAGCTTAGCCGGGACAGTAAACAATGAGCAGTTCTTC.

This sequence joins TRBV9 and TRBJ2-6, with TRBD2 matching 8 bases. The CDR3 totals 18 residues. Germline lookup yields CDR1 SGDLS and CDR2 YYNGEE. After removal of 1 base from V and 1 base from J, the junction contained 7 bases not matched to a gene. The CDR3 bases are TGTGCCAGCAGCGTATATGGACGGGGGGGTTCTGGGGCCAACGTCCTGACTTTC. Amino acid sequence: CASSVYGRGGSGANVLTF.

The rearrangement joins TRBV5-6 to TRBJ2-1; TRBD1 matches at 9 bases. From germline, CDR1 is SGHDT and CDR2 YYEEEE. V shed 0 bases and J 2 bases; nucleotides not matched to a gene: 0. This CDR3 is built from 15 residues. This chain's CDR3 is CASSLGDRAYNEQFF. The CDR3 nucleotides read TGTGCCAGCAGCTTGGGGGACAGGGCCTACAATGAGCAGTTCTTC.

This CDR3 is CASNRQGMDYGYTF. CDR3 in DNA: TGTGCCAGCAATAGACAGGGAATGGACTATGGCTACACCTTC. This chain uses TRBV2 with TRBJ1-2; 7 bases align to TRBD1. This CDR3 has 14 residues. In germline, CDR1 is SNHLY, CDR2 FYNNEI. With 7 bases clipped from V and 3 bases from J, the junction kept 8 bases outside the gene matches.

The sample holds a few counts of this clone. The chain links TRBV29-1 to TRBJ2-7; 9 nucleotides agree with TRBD1. Germline V gene sequence: CDR1 SQVTM, CDR2 ANQGSEA. The V gene end was trimmed by 6 bases and the J gene end by 5 bases; junction bases not matched to a gene: 5. CDR3 length equals 12 residues. The CDR3: CSVRQGVNEQYF. CDR3 sequence (DNA): TGCAGCGTCCGACAGGGGGTTAACGAGCAGTACTTC.

This CDR3 is CASSLTAALNHEQYF. CDR3 DNA: TGTGCCAGCAGCTTGACGGCGGCCCTGAATCACGAGCAGTACTTC. The chain has TRBV5-6 and TRBJ2-7; the D is unclear. Trimming left V 1 base short and J 5 bases short, with 16 bases between. CDR1 is SGHDT and CDR2 is YYEEEE in the germline V gene. The length of the CDR3 is 15 residues.

This clone was detected only a few times. The chain is built from TRBV18 and TRBJ2-5; 7 bases match TRBD2. The V gene end was trimmed by 3 bases and the J gene end by 2 bases; junction bases not matched to a gene: 3. Per germline, CDR1 KGHSH and CDR2 LQKENI. The CDR3 spans 14 residues. DNA of the CDR3: TGTGCCAGCTCACCTTTGGGGGGGCAAGAGACCCAGTACTTC. This encodes CASSPLGGQETQYF. Together with reference TRBV18 and TRBJ2-5, the CDR3 gives the full variable domain: NAGVMQNPRHLVRRRGQEARLRCSPMKGHSHVYWYRQLPEEGLKFMVYLQKENIIDESGMPKERFSAEFPKEGPSILRIQQVVRGDSAAYFCASSPLGGQETQYFGPGTRLLVL.

CDR3 DNA: TGTGCCAGCAGAGCGGGACAGGGCGGTGGCTACACCTTC. Encoded protein: CASRAGQGGGYTF. The J gene is TRBJ1-2, the V gene TRBV6-5; TRBD1 aligns across 9 bases. CDR3 length: 13 amino acids. V was pared by 6 bases and J by 7 bases, with 6 bases of the junction left unmatched. Looked up from germline, CDR1 is MNHEY and CDR2 is SVGAGI.

This chain uses TRBV7-9 with TRBJ1-4; weak D call: TRBD1 (6 bases). CDR3 size: 15 residues. Trimming removed 5 bases from V and 5 bases from J, with 15 bases in between. Germline V gene lookup returns CDR1 SEHNR and CDR2 FQNEAQ (reference sequence). CDR3 loop: CASSPRTARNEKLFF. Here the CDR3 DNA reads TGTGCCAGCAGCCCTAGGACAGCTAGAAATGAAAAACTGTTTTTT.

This rearrangement joins TRBV29-1 to TRBJ2-7; no firm D call. The CDR3 has 13 amino acids. Germline V gene data show CDR1 as SQVTM and CDR2 as ANQGSEA. V lost 3 bases and J lost 1, with 10 bases in between. This CDR3 is CSVEAASSYEQYF. Here the CDR3 DNA reads TGCAGCGTTGAGGCGGCAAGTTCCTACGAGCAGTACTTC.

The chain recombines TRBV30 with TRBJ2-5, with 7 bases matching TRBD1. V lost 4 bases to trimming and J lost 5 bases; unmatched junction nucleotides: 10. The CDR3 loop spans 14 amino acids. Germline V gene lookup returns CDR1 GTSNPN and CDR2 SVGIG (reference sequence). Written as DNA, the CDR3 is TGTGCCTGGACTCCAGGGGGTTTTCGGGAGACCCAGTACTTC. Its protein is CAWTPGGFRETQYF.

The V and J genes are TRBV13 and TRBJ2-7; TRBD2 matches at 12 bases. Per germline, CDR1 PRHDT and CDR2 FYEKMQ (reference sequence). J was trimmed by 6 bases and V by 4 bases; bases with no gene match: 13. CDR3 length: 17 amino acids. CDR3 residues: CASSSPVSSGRVTEQYF. CDR3 DNA sequence: TGTGCCAGCAGCTCACCGGTTTCTAGCGGGAGGGTAACCGAGCAGTACTTC.

The V gene is TRBV29-1, the J gene TRBJ1-2; D unresolved. Germline assignment: CDR1 SQVTM and CDR2 ANQGSEA. This CDR3 has 14 residues. With 1 base removed from V and 7 bases from J, the gap between germline ends came to 16 bases. This CDR3 is CSVEVRSLEGGYTF. Here the CDR3 DNA reads TGCAGCGTTGAAGTTCGGTCCCTTGAGGGTGGCTACACCTTC.